This is a list of T cell receptor beta chains from one sample in a study of T cell responses to AZD1222 COVID-19 vaccine. Some clones are missing from TCRdb's copy, which holds only in-frame ones; the method was immunoSEQ multiplex PCR. This table has 99,000 or so clones, approximately 88% appearing once. The sequences come from peripheral blood, collected on day 0 of AZD1222 vaccination. These receptors were collected from an adult in good health. The CDR3 runs from the conserved cysteine through the conserved F or W. The order of the fields is J gene, V gene, D gene, CDR3 protein. A D gene is named only where the DNA matches it firmly.

TRBJ1-1	TRBV7-9	.	CASKKGPEAFF
TRBJ2-1	TRBV9	TRBD2	CASSATSGGYNEQFF
TRBJ1-5	TRBV10-3	.	CAISETGGNQPQHF
TRBJ2-6	TRBV6-5	.	CASSYSRGGANVLTF
TRBJ1-2	TRBV28	.	CASSSAGYGYTF
TRBJ1-5	TRBV3-1/TRBV3-2	TRBD1	CASSQQGNNQPQHF
TRBJ2-7	TRBV6-5	.	CASSYRDNSYEQYF
TRBJ2-1	TRBV4-1	TRBD2	CASSREGGRGGPSYNEQFF
TRBJ2-2	TRBV7-6	.	CASSLDRENTGELFF
TRBJ2-3	TRBV18	.	CASSPPWLTSGTDTQYF
TRBJ2-2	TRBV5-8	.	CASSSITSWGLDRELFF
TRBJ1-2	TRBV6-5	.	CASSYSTRVGYGYTF
TRBJ1-4	TRBV11-2	.	CASSLDLEWREKLFF
TRBJ1-2	TRBV5-8	TRBD1	CASSRGQEGYGYTF
TRBJ2-7	TRBV27	.	CASSLLRGDEQYF
TRBJ1-1	TRBV5-1	TRBD1	CASSFDRVNTEAFF
TRBJ2-1	TRBV2	.	CASSRTEFPYNEQFF
TRBJ2-1	TRBV7-6	.	CASSRETPTLYNEQFF
TRBJ1-5	TRBV19	.	CASKLTENLSNQPQHF
TRBJ1-2	TRBV5-1	.	CASSLESPNYGYTF
TRBJ2-1	TRBV7-8	.	CASRRGGEQFF
TRBJ1-2	TRBV5-6	TRBD1	CASSSRQGDGYTF
TRBJ2-2	TRBV9	.	CASSSLGELFF
TRBJ1-3	TRBV20-1	.	CSASTGYTIYF
TRBJ2-1	TRBV20-1	.	CSASSQVNDEQFF
TRBJ2-1	TRBV5-1	TRBD2	CASSSLAGGANEQFF
TRBJ1-2	TRBV7-2	.	CASRPGGDLYGYTF
TRBJ1-2	TRBV19	TRBD1	CASSIAGTGGLYGYTF
TRBJ1-1	TRBV29-1	.	CSTRLSPNTEAFF
TRBJ1-2	TRBV5-4	.	CASSIEDGGYGYTF
TRBJ1-5	TRBV28	TRBD1	CASSLTGGNQPQHF
TRBJ2-7	TRBV12-3/TRBV12-4	.	CASSPTDSYEQYF
TRBJ2-1	TRBV4-1	.	CASSQIPGSYNEQFF
TRBJ2-1	TRBV21-1	.	CASSNRVGSSYNEQFF
TRBJ1-5	TRBV5-5	.	CASSLGTDSLQPQHF
TRBJ2-3	TRBV24-1	.	CATSGPLRPDTQYF
TRBJ2-4	TRBV5-4	TRBD1	CASSWGTGGAKNIQYF
TRBJ2-1	TRBV19	TRBD1	CASRPVDRVFSEQFF
TRBJ2-1	TRBV5-5	TRBD2	CASSLGGLAGYNEQFF
TRBJ2-7	TRBV11-2	TRBD1	CASSLGAGGEQYF
TRBJ1-4	TRBV7-9	.	CASSLADPSHEKLFF
TRBJ1-4	TRBV4-1	TRBD1	CASSPTDRRLNEKLFF
TRBJ2-2	TRBV9	.	CASSVAGVGVGELFF
TRBJ1-2	TRBV7-2	TRBD1	CASSSHNLRGIGYTF
TRBJ1-6	TRBV3-1/TRBV3-2	.	CASTSQGYNSPLHF
TRBJ2-2	TRBV19	TRBD1	CASSSDRGGYTGELFF
TRBJ1-1	TRBV10-3	TRBD1	CAISEDRDVNTEAFF